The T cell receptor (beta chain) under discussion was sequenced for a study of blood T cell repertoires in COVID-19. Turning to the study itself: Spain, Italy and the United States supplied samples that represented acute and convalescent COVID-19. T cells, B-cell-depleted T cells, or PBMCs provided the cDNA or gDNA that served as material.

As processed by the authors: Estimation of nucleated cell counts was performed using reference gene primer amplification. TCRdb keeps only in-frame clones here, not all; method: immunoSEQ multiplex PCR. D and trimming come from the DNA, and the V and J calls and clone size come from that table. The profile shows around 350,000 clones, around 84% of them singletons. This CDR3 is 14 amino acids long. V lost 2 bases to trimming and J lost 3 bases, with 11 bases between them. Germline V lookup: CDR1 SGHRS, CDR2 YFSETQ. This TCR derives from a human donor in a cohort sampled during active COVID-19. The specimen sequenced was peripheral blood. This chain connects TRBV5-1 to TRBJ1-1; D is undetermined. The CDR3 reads CASSFPGRDTEAFF. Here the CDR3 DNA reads TGCGCCAGCAGCTTCCCCGGGAGGGACACTGAAGCTTTCTTT.